The sequence of this TCR beta chain was determined in a study of brain T cells in children with intractable seizures. Whole-study results and caveats: Patients' HCMV serostatus was unknown; virus specificity rests on CDR3 similarity alone. Absence of clones before surgery may stem from lower sequencing depth.

As regards this clone: Antigen unknown.

Specified time point: blood from clinic visit 5 months post-surgery; TSC patient then seizure free. Only cases whose brain tissue showed the highest T cell transcript signatures were sequenced. At least one anti-epileptic drug was given before surgery. Only in-frame clones appear in the TCRdb table, and some are missing; sequencing was by immunoSEQ multiplex PCR. The data show around 340,000 clones, with about 93% seen just once and roughly 5.7% held by the top ten. CDR1 MNHEY and CDR2 SVGAGI come from the germline V gene. There are 16 residues in the CDR3. Trimming left V 4 bases short and J 10 bases short, with 23 bases between.

This sample comprised peripheral blood, obtained roughly 5 months after surgery. The chain joins TRBV6-5 to TRBJ2-1, with D hard to call. The source is a boy in the first two years of life with tuberous sclerosis and intractable seizures. The CDR3 bases are TGTGCCAGCAGTTTCACGTGGGGTAGGAACAAATACGAGCAGTTCTTC. This sequence encodes CASSFTWGRNKYEQFF.